The clone carrying this TCR beta chain appeared once. What it binds is not known. This sample was taken from a study of T cell responses to AZD1222 COVID-19 vaccine. Clones were read by immunoSEQ multiplex PCR, and TCRdb kept only the in-frame ones, dropping some. The data contain about 74,000 clones, approximately 90% of them singletons. General observations from the study: Repertoires were obtained solely post-peak T cell response. Spike-specific TCRs gained breadth and depth after people received two AZD1222 doses. Vaccine-associated CD4 TCRs ranged over spike, dominating at 160-218 and 743-854. Among the donors, most were white British and more were female, and clonal diversity was possibly underestimated.

This receptor was obtained from an adult who received the AZD1222 COVID-19 vaccine. The sequenced sample was peripheral blood, obtained 28 days after the second AZD1222 dose.

The CDR3, as DNA: TGTGCCAGCAGCGTAGGACAGGCCCACGAGCAGTACTTC. Protein product: CASSVGQAHEQYF. The chain carries TRBV2 and TRBJ2-7, with 7 positions matching TRBD1. The V segment lost 6 bases and the J segment 5 bases; nucleotides outside the gene matches: 7. Germline CDR1 SNHLY, CDR2 FYNNEI. The CDR3 sequence is 13 residues long.